Each of the 5 T cell receptor beta chains below was sequenced from the same sample in a study of blood T cell repertoires in COVID-19 (dated by TCRdb to the early 2020s). Library generation was performed with the immunoSEQ multiplex PCR assay. The immuneACCESS repertoire file appears here via TCRdb, limited to in-frame rearrangements. These files lack a portion of the clones; in checked studies, under half of the deficit traces to unresolved V genes, and the cause of the others is not known. Across this sample there are around 70,000 clones, with about four fifths seen only once. The ten most abundant clones make up about 9.8% of the sample. The sequencing input was peripheral blood. The receptors derive from a human donor in a cohort sampled during active COVID-19.

This CDR3 is CASSYSRRNEKLFF. CDR3 DNA sequence: TGTGCCAGCAGTTACTCCCGGCGGAATGAAAAACTGTTTTTT. The genes are TRBV6-5 and TRBJ1-4; D call uncertain. This CDR3 contains 14 residues. From germline, CDR1 is MNHEY and CDR2 SVGAGI. V dropped 0 bases and J dropped 5 bases, with 7 bases sitting between them.

The chain has TRBV24-1 and TRBJ2-7; possible D gene TRBD2, 5 bases. V was trimmed by 10 bases and J by 4 bases, leaving 16 bases between them. CDR1 and CDR2 from the germline V gene are KGHDR and SFDVKD. The CDR3 length is 13 residues. The CDR3 protein is CATPRRVMYEQYF. In DNA form, the CDR3 reads TGTGCCACTCCGCGGCGGGTAATGTACGAGCAGTACTTC.

The chain employs TRBV5-5 and TRBJ1-2, with TRBD1 matching over 7 bases. The V gene's germline CDR1 is SGHKS and CDR2 YYEKEE (reference sequence). The CDR3 contains 14 residues. J gave up 1 base and V 4 bases, and 4 bases lay outside the gene matches. The CDR3 region is CASSGDSYNYGYTF. For the CDR3, the DNA is TGTGCCAGCAGCGGGGACAGCTATAACTATGGCTACACCTTC.

The V and J genes are TRBV6-6 and TRBJ2-2; D uncertain. The CDR3 is 11 residues long. V lost 5 bases to trimming and J lost 6 bases, with 4 bases between them. Germline V gene sequence: CDR1 MNHNY, CDR2 SVGAGI (reference sequence). The CDR3 region has the DNA TGTGCCAGCAGTCCCGCCGGGGAGCTGTTTTTT. Translated: CASSPAGELFF.

The V gene is TRBV6-2 or TRBV6-3, the J gene TRBJ2-5, with D maybe TRBD2 (5 bases). The V end lost 6 bases, the J end lost 5 bases, and 16 bases lay between the germline ends. Germline V gives CDR1 MNHEY, CDR2 SVGEGT. The CDR3 covers 14 residues. The CDR3 region is CASSAGLPSETQYF. The CDR3 DNA reads TGTGCCAGCAGCGCTGGACTGCCCTCCGAGACCCAGTACTTC.